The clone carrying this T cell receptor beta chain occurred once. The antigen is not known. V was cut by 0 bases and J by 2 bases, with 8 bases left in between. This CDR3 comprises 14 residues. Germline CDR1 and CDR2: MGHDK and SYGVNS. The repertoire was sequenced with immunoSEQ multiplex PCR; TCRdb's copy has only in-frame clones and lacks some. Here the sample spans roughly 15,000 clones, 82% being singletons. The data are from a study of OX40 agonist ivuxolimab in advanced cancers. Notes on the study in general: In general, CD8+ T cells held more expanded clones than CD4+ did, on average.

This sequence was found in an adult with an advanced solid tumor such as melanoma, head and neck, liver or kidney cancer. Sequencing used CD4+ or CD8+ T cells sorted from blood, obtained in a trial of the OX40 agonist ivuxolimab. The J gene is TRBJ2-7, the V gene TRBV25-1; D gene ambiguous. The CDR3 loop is CASSEYNTPYEQYF. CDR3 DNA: TGTGCCAGCAGTGAATATAACACCCCCTACGAGCAGTACTTC.